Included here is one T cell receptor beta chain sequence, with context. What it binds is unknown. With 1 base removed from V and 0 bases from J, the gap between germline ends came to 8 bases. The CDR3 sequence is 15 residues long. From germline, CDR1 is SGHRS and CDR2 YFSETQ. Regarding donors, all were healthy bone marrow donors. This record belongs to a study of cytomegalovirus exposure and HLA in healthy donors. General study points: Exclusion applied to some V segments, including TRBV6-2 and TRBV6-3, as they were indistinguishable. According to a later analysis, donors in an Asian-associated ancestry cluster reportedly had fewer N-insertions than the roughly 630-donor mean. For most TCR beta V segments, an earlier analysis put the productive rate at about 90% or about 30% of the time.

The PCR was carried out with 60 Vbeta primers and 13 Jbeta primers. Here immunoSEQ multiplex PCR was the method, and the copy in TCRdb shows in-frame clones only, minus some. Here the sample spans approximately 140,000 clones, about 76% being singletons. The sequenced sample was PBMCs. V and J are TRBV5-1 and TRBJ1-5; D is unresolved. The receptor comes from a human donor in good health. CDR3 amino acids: CASSLLPDSNQPQHF. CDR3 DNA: TGCGCCAGCAGCTTGCTTCCAGATAGCAATCAGCCCCAGCATTTT.